One sample yielded the 15 T cell receptor beta chains listed below, sequenced in a study of T-cell reconstitution after alpha-beta-depleted transplantation in children. Library preparation (for TCRbeta) was performed with unique molecular identifiers. TCRdb processed the PCR reads anew with MiXCR; each CDR3 protein has one entry. The profile shows about 470,000 distinct CDR3 sequences, around 46% of them singletons. The sample here was PBMCs, taken before TCRalphabeta/CD19-depleted stem cell transplant. The source is a girl aged 2 to 10 with aplastic anemia, due to receive a stem cell transplant.

This clonotype was detected only a few times. The rearrangement joins TRBV10-3 to TRBJ2-3; 9 nucleotides align to TRBD1. There are 15 residues in the CDR3. With 6 bases clipped from V and 1 base from J, the junction kept 5 bases outside the gene matches. Germline V gene data show CDR1 as ENHRY and CDR2 as SYGVKD. The CDR3 is CAISGGDRGTDTQYF. Here the CDR3 DNA reads TGTGCCATCAGCGGCGGGGACAGGGGCACAGATACGCAGTATTTT.

The V gene is TRBV12-3 or TRBV12-4, the J gene TRBJ2-3; 9 positions match TRBD2. The CDR3 covers 17 residues. V lost 4 bases and J lost 5; bases outside the gene matches: 13. The CDR3 spells CASSYVGGLAGKDTQYF. The CDR3, as DNA: TGTGCCAGCAGTTACGTAGGAGGGCTAGCGGGGAAAGATACGCAGTATTTT.

The gene calls are TRBV10-3 and TRBJ2-6; no clear D gene. The V end was cut by 4 bases, the J end by 0 bases, with 7 bases between. CDR1 is ENHRY, CDR2 SYGVKD, per germline. This CDR3 has 15 residues. The CDR3 nucleotides read TGTGCCATCAGTGGTTTCGACTCTGGGGCCAACGTCCTGACTTTC. It yields the protein CAISGFDSGANVLTF.

The chain employs TRBV7-4 and TRBJ1-5; TRBD1 agrees at 9 bases. The V gene end was trimmed by 3 bases and the J gene end by 7 bases; junction bases not matched to a gene: 4. This CDR3 has 14 residues. The V gene's germline CDR1 is SGHVT and CDR2 SQSDAQ. The CDR3 nucleotides read TGTGCCAGCAGCTTTTGGGACAGGGAACAGCCCCAGCATTTT. The encoded protein is CASSFWDREQPQHF.

Only one count was recorded for this clonotype. The chain links TRBV5-1 to TRBJ1-1; D not resolved. With 0 bases removed from V and 4 bases from J, the gap between germline ends came to 7 bases. CDR1 is SGHRS and CDR2 is YFSETQ in the germline V gene. This CDR3 is 13 amino acids long. The CDR3 nucleotides read TGCGCCAGCAGCTTGGAGCGGATCACTGAAGCTTTCTTT. Translated: CASSLERITEAFF.

J is TRBJ2-5 and V is TRBV15; 12 positions agree with TRBD2. Germline-derived CDR1 and CDR2 are LNHNV and YYDKDF (reference sequence). This CDR3 is built from 16 residues. J gave up 4 bases and V 3 bases, and 6 bases lay outside the gene matches. Here the CDR3 reads CATSRGGLAGVETQYF. CDR3 DNA: TGTGCCACCAGCAGGGGGGGACTAGCGGGCGTAGAGACCCAGTACTTC.

This clonotype was counted between two and nine times. The rearrangement joins TRBV6-5 to TRBJ2-1, with D unresolved. The germline V gene has CDR1 MNHEY and CDR2 SVGAGI. The V end was cut by 2 bases, the J end by 8 bases, with 13 bases between. CDR3 size: 14 residues. In DNA, the CDR3 is TGTGCCAGCAGTTACGTTCTTGTGGCTGATGAGCAGTTCTTC. Its translation is CASSYVLVADEQFF.

This sequence joins TRBV5-5 and TRBJ2-5; a possible D gene is TRBD1 (6 bases). V gave up 0 bases and J gave up 10 bases, with 19 bases separating them. The CDR3 is 15 residues long. Germline loops: CDR1 SGHKS, CDR2 YYEKEE (reference sequence). The CDR3 loop is CASSLVSWQGKRQYF. The CDR3 nucleotides are TGTGCCAGCAGCTTGGTTTCGTGGCAGGGGAAACGCCAGTACTTC.

The table lists this clonotype with many counts. DNA for the CDR3: TGTGCCAGCAGTTACTCGAGGACAGGCTACGAGCAGTACTTC. The encoded protein is CASSYSRTGYEQYF. The chain carries TRBV6-5 and TRBJ2-7, with TRBD1 matching over 7 bases. CDR1 is MNHEY and CDR2 is SVGAGI in the germline V gene. Trimming took 0 bases from V and 3 from J; bases not matched to a gene: 2. The CDR3 runs 14 residues.

This clonotype was detected ten times or more. The chain uses TRBV20-1 and TRBJ2-7; the D gene is possibly TRBD2 (5 bases). CDR3 length equals 15 residues. Germline V gives CDR1 DFQATT, CDR2 SNEGSKA (reference sequence). Trimming removed 5 bases at V and 0 bases at J, with 17 bases between. The CDR3 DNA sequence: TGCAGTGCTTACCGTAGCGAGACCCCCTCCTACGAGCAGTACTTC. Translated, it gives CSAYRSETPSYEQYF.

V is TRBV20-1 and J is TRBJ2-5, with 9 bases fitting TRBD1. Unmatched junction bases numbered 11, after V lost 5 bases and J lost 4 bases. Germline assignment: CDR1 DFQATT and CDR2 SNEGSKA (reference sequence). The length of the CDR3 is 15 residues. CDR3 amino acids: CSAEGRTGDPETQYF. The CDR3 DNA reads as TGCAGTGCTGAGGGACGGACAGGGGATCCAGAGACCCAGTACTTC.

Only a few counts were recorded for this clonotype. The rearrangement links TRBV7-9 to TRBJ2-2; D unresolved. The CDR3 is 15 amino acids. Germline CDR1 and CDR2: SEHNR and FQNEAQ (reference sequence). V lost 2 bases and J lost 4, with 11 bases in between. The CDR3: CASSLISLGTGELFF. CDR3 bases: TGTGCCAGCAGCTTAATATCCTTAGGCACCGGGGAGCTGTTTTTT.

This clonotype occurred many times. V usage is TRBV7-8 and J usage is TRBJ2-2; 10 bases map to TRBD2. CDR3 length: 16 residues. With V trimmed by 5 bases and J by 4 bases, 7 bases remained unmatched. Looked up from germline, CDR1 is SGHVS and CDR2 is FQNEAQ. The CDR3 DNA reads as TGTGCCAGCAGCAGACCGGGACTAGCGAGCACCGGGGAGCTGTTTTTT. It translates to CASSRPGLASTGELFF.

The V gene is TRBV18, the J gene TRBJ2-1; the match to TRBD2 covers 7 bases. Trimming at V came to 6 bases and at J to 8 bases, leaving 13 bases not matched to a gene. This CDR3 has 15 residues. CDR1 is KGHSH and CDR2 is LQKENI in the germline V gene. CDR3 residues: CASSTAGRSWDEQFF. In nucleotides, the CDR3 is TGTGCCAGCTCGACCGCCGGGAGGAGTTGGGATGAGCAGTTCTTC.

As DNA, the CDR3 is TGTGCCAGCACTTTAGGAAATGAGAACCGACAGGGTGGGTATGAGCAGTTCTTC. As protein: CASTLGNENRQGGYEQFF. The V call is TRBV11-2, the J call TRBJ2-1; 7 bases are a match to TRBD1. Trimming cost V 7 bases and J 8 bases; bases outside gene matches: 23. The CDR3 has 18 residues. CDR1 SGHAT and CDR2 FQNNGV come from the germline V gene.